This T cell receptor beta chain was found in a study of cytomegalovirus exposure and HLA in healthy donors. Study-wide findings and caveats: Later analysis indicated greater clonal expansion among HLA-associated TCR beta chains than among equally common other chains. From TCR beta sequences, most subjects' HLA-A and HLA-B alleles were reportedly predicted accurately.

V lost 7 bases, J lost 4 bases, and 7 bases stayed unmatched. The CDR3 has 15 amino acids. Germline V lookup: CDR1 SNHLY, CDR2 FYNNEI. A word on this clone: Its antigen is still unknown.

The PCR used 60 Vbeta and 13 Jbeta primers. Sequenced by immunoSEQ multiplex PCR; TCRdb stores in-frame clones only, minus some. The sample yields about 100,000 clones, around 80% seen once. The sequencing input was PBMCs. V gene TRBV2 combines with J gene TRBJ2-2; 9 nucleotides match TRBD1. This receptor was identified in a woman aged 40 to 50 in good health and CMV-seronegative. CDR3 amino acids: CASTGQGLVTGELFF. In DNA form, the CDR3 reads TGTGCCAGCACGGGACAGGGTCTTGTCACCGGGGAGCTGTTTTTT.